Below, 3 T cell receptor beta chains from the same sample are listed, as sequenced in a study of blood T cell repertoires in COVID-19. Data came from immunoSEQ multiplex PCR; TCRdb stores just in-frame clones and leaves some out. The top ten hold more than 0.85% of the sample, which has 300,000 to 400,000 clones, around nine tenths seen once. What was sequenced was PBMCs or T cells enriched from blood (not recorded which). The source is a woman younger than 45 with acute COVID-19.

This chain joins TRBV5-5 and TRBJ2-7; possibly TRBD1 for D (5 bases). V was clipped by 6 bases and J by 2 bases, with 21 bases between them. Looked up from germline, CDR1 is SGHKS and CDR2 is YYEKEE (reference sequence). This CDR3 comprises 16 residues. Here the CDR3 reads CASIPIDSQGAYEQYF. The CDR3 coding sequence is TGTGCCAGCATCCCTATTGACAGCCAAGGAGCCTACGAGCAGTACTTC.

The chain combines TRBV7-2 with TRBJ2-1, with 10 nucleotides matching TRBD1. CDR1 SGHTA and CDR2 FQGNSA come from the germline V gene. The V segment lost 2 bases and the J segment 8 bases; nucleotides outside the gene matches: 6. This CDR3 comprises 15 residues. CDR3 sequence: CASSLKGQGFDEQFF. DNA for the CDR3: TGTGCCAGCAGCTTAAAGGGACAGGGGTTCGATGAGCAGTTCTTC.

The chain joins TRBV5-1 to TRBJ2-1; 8 nucleotides align to TRBD1. CDR3 size: 14 residues. V shed 2 bases and J 7 bases; nucleotides not matched to a gene: 5. Germline V gene sequence: CDR1 SGHRS, CDR2 YFSETQ. This chain's CDR3 is CASSLQTGANEQFF. Written as DNA, the CDR3 is TGCGCCAGCAGCTTACAGACAGGGGCAAATGAGCAGTTCTTC.